This T cell receptor beta chain was observed in a study of cytomegalovirus exposure and HLA in healthy donors. The CDR3 runs 14 residues. The germline CDR1 and CDR2 sequences are KGHSH and LQKENI. V lost 1 base and J lost 4, with 10 bases in between. Amplification used 60 Vbeta primers and 13 Jbeta primers. TCRdb's table, derived via immunoSEQ multiplex PCR, lists solely in-frame clones and lacks some. The table lists under 150,000 clones, about 74% of them singletons. The study's findings and limits: In vitro data verified a few CMV-associated chains as specific for CMV antigens.

Remarks on this clone: What it binds is unknown.

V gene TRBV18 combines with J gene TRBJ1-1, with a possible D match to TRBD1 (6 bases). The specimen was PBMCs. The TCR was taken from a woman in her thirties or forties in good health and CMV-seronegative. The DNA of the CDR3 is TGTGCCAGCTCACCACGAGAAGGGGGCACTGAAGCTTTCTTT. Translation gives CASSPREGGTEAFF.